This TCR beta chain was identified during a study of cytomegalovirus exposure and HLA in healthy donors. Study results and limitations: Equally common other TCR beta chains were less clonally expanded than HLA-associated ones, a later analysis found. High specificity and sensitivity for cytomegalovirus status were reported for the classifier.

Unmatched junction bases numbered 1, after V lost 4 bases and J lost 6 bases. This CDR3 is 13 amino acids long. From germline, CDR1 is SGHRS and CDR2 YFSETQ. Of note for this clone: Its antigen is undetermined. The identical CDR3 is also encoded by other nucleotide sequences in the sample.

Vbeta (60) and Jbeta (13) primers were used in the PCR. Libraries were prepared by immunoSEQ multiplex PCR; TCRdb keeps only in-frame clonotypes and omits some of them. Of some 160,000 clones listed, 78% are singletons. The chain employs TRBV5-1 and TRBJ1-6; 7 nucleotides match TRBD1. The TCR was taken from a woman aged 40 to 50 in good health and CMV-seronegative. Sequenced: PBMCs. CDR3 amino acids: CASSTGANSPLHF. CDR3 in DNA: TGCGCCAGCAGCACAGGGGCTAATTCACCCCTCCACTTT.